The 17 T cell receptor beta chains below were found in one sample sequenced in a study of shared clonotypes between healthy human individuals (TCRdb year 2020). The library was made by the immunoSEQ multiplex PCR assay. Held by TCRdb, this immuneACCESS table contains in-frame sequences only and omits some clones. Under half of the omission traces to an unresolved V gene where checked; the cause of the rest is unknown. The sample table holds about 680,000 clones, of which roughly 70% were seen once. The ten largest clones capture roughly 1.7% of the sample. Sequencing used memory CD4+ T cells sorted from blood. The cell subset or site label of this sample denotes: CD45RA-negative fraction. These receptors were collected from a woman between 25 and 40 years old in good health.

In its sample, this clone was seen once. The J gene is TRBJ2-1, the V gene TRBV7-9; D unclear. The CDR3 consists of 14 residues. Trimming cost V 3 bases and J 7 bases, with 13 bases left between them. CDR1 and CDR2 from the germline V gene are SEHNR and FQNEAQ (reference sequence). The CDR3 nucleotides read TGTGCCAGCAGCTTTACAACAGCAAGGAATGAGCAGTTCTTC. Translation gives CASSFTTARNEQFF.

This clone was detected only once. J is TRBJ2-3 and V is TRBV5-1, with D perhaps matching TRBD1 (6 bases). Germline CDR1 and CDR2: SGHRS and YFSETQ. V gave up 3 bases and J gave up 2 bases, with 16 bases separating them. The length of the CDR3 is 16 residues. DNA for the CDR3: TGCGCCAGCAGCTACCGGACAGAGGGGCCCACAGATACGCAGTATTTT. It encodes CASSYRTEGPTDTQYF.

V usage is TRBV27 and J usage is TRBJ2-6; D ambiguous. This CDR3 spans 15 amino acids. Trimming took 2 bases from V and 11 from J, leaving 16 bases between them. The germline CDR1 and CDR2 sequences are MNHEY and SMNVEV (reference sequence). CDR3 DNA sequence: TGTGCCAGCAGTTTACGAAGGGTTCCTCAGGACGTCCTGACTTTC. Encoded protein: CASSLRRVPQDVLTF.

There are a few counts of this clone. A much bigger clone sits one base away, suggesting this may be a read error. The sample has other DNA sequences that encode this CDR3 too. V gene TRBV5-1 combines with J gene TRBJ2-1; D remains ambiguous. V was shortened by 2 bases and J by 0 bases, with 9 bases between the two germline ends. This CDR3 is built from 15 residues. Germline-derived CDR1 and CDR2 are SGHRS and YFSETQ. CDR3 amino acids: CASSLDSSSYNEQFF. CDR3 in DNA: TGCGCCAGCAGCTTAGACTCAAGCTCCTACAATGAGCAGTTCTTC.

In this sample, this clone turned up a few times. This chain joins TRBV6-5 and TRBJ1-1, with TRBD1 identical over 9 bases. Germline-derived CDR1 and CDR2 are MNHEY and SVGAGI. The CDR3 spans 14 residues. The J segment lost 10 bases and the V segment lost 5 bases, leaving 11 bases of the junction unmatched. CDR3 in amino acids: CASSAGQGGFGAFF. The CDR3 coding sequence is TGTGCCAGCAGTGCGGGACAGGGAGGATTCGGAGCTTTCTTT.

This clone showed up many times. This sample includes further DNA sequences coding for the same CDR3. V usage is TRBV11-2 and J usage is TRBJ1-5; unclear D gene. The length of the CDR3 is 13 residues. The V gene lost 6 bases and the J gene lost 0 bases, with 6 bases spanning the gap. Germline V gene lookup returns CDR1 SGHAT and CDR2 FQNNGV. CDR3 sequence: CASSLDSNQPQHF. The CDR3, as DNA: TGTGCCAGCAGTCTAGATAGCAATCAGCCCCAGCATTTT.

The rearrangement joins TRBV18 to TRBJ2-1, with D possibly being TRBD1 or TRBD2 (5 bases each). The CDR3 spans 15 residues. Germline CDR1 and CDR2: KGHSH and LQKENI. The ends were cut back, 1 base at V and 7 bases at J, with 14 bases in the middle. The DNA of the CDR3 is TGTGCCAGCTCACCACTCGGGGACGGGCGAAATGAGCAGTTCTTC. It codes for CASSPLGDGRNEQFF.

This clone has a single count. Written as DNA, the CDR3 is TGTGCCAGCAGCTTGCAAGGGGGTGGCACCGGGGAGCTGTTTTTT. Translating gives CASSLQGGGTGELFF. This rearrangement joins TRBV5-4 to TRBJ2-2, with a possible D match to TRBD1 (6 bases). Trimming took 1 base from V and 4 from J, leaving 11 bases between them. This CDR3 is built from 15 residues. In germline, CDR1 is SGHNT, CDR2 YYREEE (reference sequence).

The chain joins TRBV6-6 to TRBJ2-5, with a weak D call TRBD2 (5 bases). Germline-derived CDR1 and CDR2 are MNHNY and SVGAGI (reference sequence). V was shortened by 3 bases and J by 2 bases, with 13 bases between the two germline ends. The CDR3 spans 15 residues. The CDR3 region is CASSYASGNQETQYF. The CDR3 DNA sequence: TGTGCCAGCAGTTATGCGAGCGGAAATCAAGAGACCCAGTACTTC.

The rearrangement uses TRBV27 and TRBJ1-1; D perhaps matches TRBD1 (5 bases). Germline values: CDR1 MNHEY, CDR2 SMNVEV (reference sequence). Trimming left V 5 bases short and J 4 bases short, with 14 bases between. The CDR3 runs to 14 residues. The CDR3 spells CASSAQTASTEAFF. The CDR3 DNA reads TGTGCCAGCAGTGCCCAGACAGCCAGCACTGAAGCTTTCTTT.

This clone was recorded only once. V and J are TRBV5-6 and TRBJ2-2; D might be TRBD1 or TRBD2, each matching 5 bases. Germline V gives CDR1 SGHDT, CDR2 YYEEEE. CDR3 length: 15 amino acids. The V and J ends lost 0 bases and 1 base respectively, with 7 bases between them. CDR3 DNA: TGTGCCAGCAGCTTGGCAGGGAGGAACACCGGGGAGCTGTTTTTT. This codes for CASSLAGRNTGELFF.

This clone has more than one count but fewer than ten. The chain's CDR3 is CASSLVREKNTQYF. The CDR3 DNA reads TGTGCCAGCAGCTTAGTGCGGGAGAAAAATACGCAGTATTTT. The chain is built from TRBV13 and TRBJ2-3, with 7 nucleotides matching TRBD2. The germline V gene encodes CDR1 PRHDT and CDR2 FYEKMQ (reference sequence). J gave up 7 bases and V 1 base, and 5 bases lay outside the gene matches. The CDR3 extends over 14 amino acids.

The table lists this clone with a count of one. J is TRBJ2-5 and V is TRBV27; D is unclear. The CDR3 is made up of 14 amino acids. The germline V and J ends were trimmed by 3 bases and 4 bases, with 12 bases remaining between them. Germline V CDR1 and CDR2: MNHEY, SMNVEV (reference sequence). Here the CDR3 reads CASSFRAYSETQYF. The CDR3 nucleotides read TGTGCCAGCAGTTTTCGGGCATACTCAGAGACCCAGTACTTC.

This clone came up a few times. V and J are TRBV4-1 and TRBJ2-7; 8 bases are a match to TRBD1. This CDR3 contains 15 residues. The germline V gene has CDR1 MGHRA and CDR2 YSYEKL. With 2 bases clipped from V and 3 bases from J, the junction kept 6 bases outside the gene matches. The CDR3 DNA reads as TGCGCCAGCAGCCAACCCGGGACAGGCCGCTACGAGCAGTACTTC. Its translation: CASSQPGTGRYEQYF.

The chain links TRBV19 to TRBJ2-1, with no clear D. CDR1 is LNHDA and CDR2 is SQIVND in the germline V gene (reference sequence). This CDR3 comprises 15 residues. Trimming removed 4 bases at V and 0 bases at J, with 10 bases between. This chain's CDR3 is CASSNTRYSYNEQFF. The CDR3 region has the DNA TGTGCCAGTAGTAATACGCGGTACTCCTACAATGAGCAGTTCTTC.

The chain joins TRBV28 to TRBJ2-1; the match to TRBD2 covers 9 bases. The V segment lost 5 bases and the J segment 0 bases; nucleotides outside the gene matches: 8. The germline V gene encodes CDR1 MDHEN and CDR2 SYDVKM. The CDR3 contains 17 residues. Here the CDR3 DNA reads TGTGCCAGCAGTCCACCCAGTAGCGGGAGCTCCTACAATGAGCAGTTCTTC. Its translation is CASSPPSSGSSYNEQFF.

The CDR3 region is CASTGGTAGQFF. CDR3 DNA sequence: TGCGCCAGCACCGGAGGGACAGCCGGGCAGTTCTTC. V usage is TRBV5-1 and J usage is TRBJ2-1; perhaps TRBD1 as D (7 bases). The CDR3 runs 12 residues. Germline V gene sequence: CDR1 SGHRS, CDR2 YFSETQ. The germline V and J ends were trimmed by 6 bases and 12 bases, with 16 bases remaining between them.